This TCR beta chain is from a study of shared clonotypes between healthy human individuals. Ten immunoSEQ deep assay plates served to sequence unsorted PBMC DNA. Libraries were prepared by immunoSEQ multiplex PCR; TCRdb keeps only in-frame clonotypes and omits some of them. This sample has fewer than 600,000 clones, with less than 85% found just once. In unsorted samples, genomic DNA was obtained using 94 million or so PBMCs. With 4 bases clipped from V and 2 bases from J, the junction kept 2 bases outside the gene matches. CDR3 size: 13 residues. CDR1 LNHDA and CDR2 SQIVND come from the germline V gene (reference sequence).

Sequenced input: PBMCs. The receptor's source is a woman between 40 and 55 years old in good health. Some clones in this sample may be carry-over from other donors' samples. The chain recombines TRBV19 with TRBJ2-7; 7 positions match TRBD2. CDR3 sequence reads: CASSSGLAYEQYF. Here the CDR3 DNA reads TGTGCCAGTAGTAGCGGACTAGCCTACGAGCAGTACTTC.